Below, one T cell receptor (beta chain) is given with its context. In the original processing: By means of reference gene primer amplification, nucleated cell counts were estimated. The data were produced by immunoSEQ multiplex PCR, yet TCRdb's version contains in-frame clones alone and is incomplete. V and J calls and clone size are given by that table; D and trimming were obtained from the DNA. The data contain 130,000 or so clones, about 89% of them singletons. This entry belongs to a study of blood T cell repertoires in COVID-19. Across the study: COVID-19 samples from acute and convalescent phases originated in the United States, Italy and Spain. In each case, the material was cDNA or gDNA derived from T cells, B-cell-depleted T cells, or PBMCs.

Germline values: CDR1 KGHSH, CDR2 LQKENI. The V end lost 5 bases, the J end lost 1 base, and 8 bases lay between the germline ends. CDR3 length equals 14 residues. The sequencing input was peripheral blood. The J gene is TRBJ2-2, the V gene TRBV18; D call uncertain. This receptor was identified in a man aged 50 to 59 with active or convalescent COVID-19. CDR3 nucleotides: TGTGCCAGCTCATCCCCAAAGAACACCGGGGAGCTGTTTTTT. Residues: CASSSPKNTGELFF.